What follows describes a single TCR beta chain. The data were obtained in a study of blood T cell repertoires in COVID-19. Study background: Sites in the United States, Italy and Spain provided acute and convalescent COVID-19 samples.

The CDR3 totals 14 residues. Germline V CDR1 and CDR2: SGHRS, YFSETQ. Unmatched junction bases numbered 3, after V lost 3 bases and J lost 5 bases. As processed by the authors: Using reference gene primer amplification, nucleated cell counts were estimated. The protocol was immunoSEQ multiplex PCR, while the TCRdb copy is restricted to in-frame clones and leaves out a portion. The V and J calls and clone size were taken over from that table, and D and trimming were inferred from the DNA. Of around 110,000 clones in the sample, approximately 90% were seen once. The chain recombines TRBV5-1 with TRBJ2-3, with TRBD2 identical over 10 bases. The source material was peripheral blood. The origin of this receptor is a human donor with active COVID-19. The donor label of this sample is uncertain. CDR3 region: CASSSGLAQDTQYF. DNA of the CDR3: TGCGCCAGCAGCTCGGGACTAGCGCAAGATACGCAGTATTTT.